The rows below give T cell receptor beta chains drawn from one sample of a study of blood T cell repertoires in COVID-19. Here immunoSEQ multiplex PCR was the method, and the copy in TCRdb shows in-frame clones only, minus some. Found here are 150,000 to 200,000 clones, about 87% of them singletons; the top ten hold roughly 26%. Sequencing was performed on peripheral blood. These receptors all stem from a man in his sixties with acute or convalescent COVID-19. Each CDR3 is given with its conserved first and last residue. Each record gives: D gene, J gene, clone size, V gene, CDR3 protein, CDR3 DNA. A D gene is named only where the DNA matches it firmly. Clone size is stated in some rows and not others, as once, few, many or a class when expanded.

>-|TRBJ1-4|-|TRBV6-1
CASSAFSGAANEKLFF
TGTGCCAGCAGTGCTTTTTCAGGGGCAGCTAATGAAAAACTGTTTTTT
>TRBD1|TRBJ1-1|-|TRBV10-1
CASRAGTGHTEAFF
TGCGCCAGCAGGGCCGGGACAGGGCACACTGAAGCTTTCTTT
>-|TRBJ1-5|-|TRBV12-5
CASGLVLRGNSNQPQHF
TGTGCTAGTGGTTTGGTACTGCGGGGGAATAGCAATCAGCCCCAGCATTTT
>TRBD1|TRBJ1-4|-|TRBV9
CASSVWDRSEKLFF
TGTGCCAGCAGCGTATGGGACAGAAGTGAAAAACTGTTTTTT
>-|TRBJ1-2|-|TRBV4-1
CASSLGAQGQSGIGYTF
TGCGCCAGCAGCCTGGGGGCGCAGGGGCAGAGCGGAATCGGCTACACCTTC
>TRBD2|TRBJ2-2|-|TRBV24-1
CATAGTNSNTGELFF
TGTGCCACCGCCGGGACTAACTCGAACACCGGGGAGCTGTTTTTT
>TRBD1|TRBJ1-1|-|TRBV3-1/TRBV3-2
CASSPRDRGLTEAFF
TGTGCCAGCAGCCCCAGGGACAGGGGGCTAACTGAAGCTTTCTTT
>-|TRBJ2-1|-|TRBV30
CAWSVRGSSYNEQFF
TGTGCCTGGAGTGTAAGAGGGAGCTCCTACAATGAGCAGTTCTTC
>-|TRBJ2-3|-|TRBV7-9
CASSLPGTDTQYF
TGTGCCAGCAGCTTACCCGGCACAGATACGCAGTATTTT
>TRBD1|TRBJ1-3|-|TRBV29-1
CSVQTGAGNTIYF
TGCAGCGTTCAGACAGGGGCTGGAAACACCATATATTTT
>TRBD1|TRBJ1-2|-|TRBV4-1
CASSQDWGQGDTAGRGYTF
TGCGCCAGCAGCCAAGATTGGGGACAGGGGGATACGGCAGGCCGGGGCTACACCTTC
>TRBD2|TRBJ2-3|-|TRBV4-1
CASSQAPSGGTDTQYF
TGCGCCAGCAGCCAAGCCCCTAGCGGGGGGACAGATACGCAGTATTTT
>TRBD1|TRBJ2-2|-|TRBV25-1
CASSETTGGAGTGELFF
TGTGCCAGCAGTGAAACAACAGGGGGCGCGGGCACCGGGGAGCTGTTTTTT
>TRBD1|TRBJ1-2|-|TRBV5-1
CASSLEGRGHGYTF
TGCGCCAGCAGCTTGGAGGGCAGGGGGCATGGCTACACCTTC
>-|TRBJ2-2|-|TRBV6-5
CASEWQTNTGELFF
TGTGCCAGCGAATGGCAGACGAACACCGGGGAGCTGTTTTTT
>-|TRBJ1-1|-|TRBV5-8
CASSSVRDIVYTEAFF
TGTGCCAGCAGCAGCGTCCGGGACATCGTTTACACTGAAGCTTTCTTT
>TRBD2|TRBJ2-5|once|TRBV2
CASRPGLATQETQYF
TGTGCCAGCAGACCGGGACTAGCGACTCAAGAGACCCAGTACTTC
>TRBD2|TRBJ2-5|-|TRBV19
CASSIGRGKGETQYF
TGTGCCAGTAGTATAGGGCGGGGGAAAGGGGAGACCCAGTACTTC
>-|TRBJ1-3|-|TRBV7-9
CASSLTGSSGNTIYF
TGTGCCAGCAGCCTGACAGGTAGCTCTGGAAACACCATATATTTT
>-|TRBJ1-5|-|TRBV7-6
CASSPLPSNQPQHF
TGTGCCAGCAGCCCCCTACCTAGCAATCAGCCCCAGCATTTT
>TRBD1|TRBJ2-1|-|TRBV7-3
CASSQRTGPNDNEQFF
TGTGCCAGCAGCCAGCGGACAGGCCCTAATGACAATGAGCAGTTCTTC
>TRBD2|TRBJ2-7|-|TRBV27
CASRSTSGNYEQYF
TGTGCCAGCAGATCGACTAGCGGGAACTACGAGCAGTACTTC
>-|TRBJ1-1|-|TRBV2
CASSEFGGGLNTEAFF
TGTGCCAGCAGTGAATTCGGGGGGGGATTGAACACTGAAGCTTTCTTT
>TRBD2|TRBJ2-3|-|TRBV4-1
CASSPGLAGDTQYF
TGCGCCAGCAGCCCGGGACTAGCGGGGGATACGCAGTATTTT
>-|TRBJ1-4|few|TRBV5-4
CASSRQGGGEKLFF
TGTGCCAGCAGCCGCCAGGGAGGGGGTGAAAAACTGTTTTTT
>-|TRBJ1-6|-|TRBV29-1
CSVKARDTNSPLHF
TGCAGCGTCAAAGCTAGGGACACGAATTCACCCCTCCACTTT
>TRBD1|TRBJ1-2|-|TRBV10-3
CARKPGQGDYGYTF
TGTGCCAGAAAACCGGGACAGGGGGACTATGGCTACACCTTC
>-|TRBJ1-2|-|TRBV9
CASSVDLQGLSYTF
TGTGCCAGCAGCGTAGATTTACAGGGTCTTAGCTACACCTTC
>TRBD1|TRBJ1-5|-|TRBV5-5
CASSLGTESQPQHF
TGTGCCAGCAGCCTAGGGACAGAAAGTCAGCCCCAGCATTTT
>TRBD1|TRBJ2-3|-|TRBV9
CASSPGQGATDTQYF
TGTGCCAGCAGCCCGGGACAGGGGGCCACAGATACGCAGTATTTT
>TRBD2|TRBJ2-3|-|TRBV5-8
CASSLEVAGGLLLTDTQYF
TGTGCCAGCAGCTTGGAGGTAGCGGGGGGTCTCCTTCTAACAGATACGCAGTATTTT
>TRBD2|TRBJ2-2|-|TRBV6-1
CASSELLAGYTGELFF
TGTGCCAGCAGTGAACTCCTAGCGGGATACACCGGGGAGCTGTTTTTT
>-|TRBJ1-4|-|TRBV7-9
CASSLALGGYEKLFF
TGTGCCAGCAGCTTAGCGTTGGGAGGCTACGAAAAACTGTTTTTT
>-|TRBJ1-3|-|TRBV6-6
CASSYVTGSSGNTIYF
TGTGCCAGCAGTTACGTTACAGGTTCCTCTGGAAACACCATATATTTT
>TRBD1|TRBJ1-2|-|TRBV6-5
CASTRQGRRDGYTF
TGTGCCAGCACGAGACAGGGGAGAAGAGATGGCTACACCTTC
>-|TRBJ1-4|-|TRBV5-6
CASSRATNEKLFF
TGTGCCAGCAGCCGTGCAACTAATGAAAAACTGTTTTTT
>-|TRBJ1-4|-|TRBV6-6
CASSGPGIEKLFF
TGTGCCAGCAGTGGACCAGGGATCGAAAAACTGTTTTTT
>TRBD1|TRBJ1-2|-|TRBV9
CASSASGTGARYGYTF
TGTGCCAGCAGCGCGAGCGGGACAGGGGCCCGCTATGGCTACACCTTC
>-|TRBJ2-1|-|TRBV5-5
CASSLPRTGNNEQFF
TGTGCCAGCAGCTTACCAAGGACGGGAAACAATGAGCAGTTCTTC
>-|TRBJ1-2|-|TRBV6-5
CASSRGDGYGYTF
TGTGCCAGCAGCAGGGGAGATGGCTATGGCTACACCTTC
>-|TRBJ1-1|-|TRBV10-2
CASSEWTGRTEAFF
TGCGCCAGCAGTGAGTGGACCGGGAGGACTGAAGCTTTCTTT
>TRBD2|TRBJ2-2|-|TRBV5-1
CASSVRPGGLAGTGELFF
TGCGCCAGCAGCGTCCGTCCAGGGGGACTAGCGGGGACCGGGGAGCTGTTTTTT
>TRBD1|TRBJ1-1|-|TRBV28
CASSFRGTEAFF
TGTGCCAGCAGTTTCAGGGGGACTGAAGCTTTCTTT
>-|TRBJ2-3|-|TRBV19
CASSLRDTQYF
TGTGCCAGTAGTCTACGAGATACGCAGTATTTT
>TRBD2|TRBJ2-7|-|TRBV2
CASSAPGLAGDEQYF
TGTGCCAGCAGCGCTCCGGGACTAGCGGGAGACGAGCAGTACTTC
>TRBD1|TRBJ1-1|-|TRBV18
CASSPGQGETEAFF
TGTGCCAGCTCACCGGGACAGGGTGAGACTGAAGCTTTCTTT
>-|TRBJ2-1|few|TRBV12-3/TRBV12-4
CASSSTYNEQFF
TGTGCCAGCAGTTCAACTTACAATGAGCAGTTCTTC
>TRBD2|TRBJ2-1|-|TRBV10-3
CATRTSGNEQFF
TGTGCCACTCGGACTAGTGGGAATGAGCAGTTCTTC
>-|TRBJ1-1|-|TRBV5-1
CASPGGYAFF
TGCGCCAGCCCAGGAGGCTACGCTTTCTTT
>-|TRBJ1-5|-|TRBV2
CASSPSSGNQPQHF
TGTGCCAGCAGCCCTTCCTCAGGGAATCAGCCCCAGCATTTT
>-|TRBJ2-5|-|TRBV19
CASSEGPVETQYF
TGTGCCAGTAGTGAGGGTCCCGTCGAGACCCAGTACTTC
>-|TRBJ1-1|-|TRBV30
CAWSGGGENTEAFF
TGTGCCTGGAGTGGAGGGGGTGAGAACACTGAAGCTTTCTTT
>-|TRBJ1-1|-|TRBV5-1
CASSSLGGMNTEAFF
TGCGCCAGCAGCTCTCTGGGAGGGATGAACACTGAAGCTTTCTTT
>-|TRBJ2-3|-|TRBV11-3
CASSAGGQGWTDTQYF
TGTGCCAGCAGCGCAGGTGGGCAGGGGTGGACAGATACGCAGTATTTT
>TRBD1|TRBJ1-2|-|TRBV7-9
CASSPLPLTGGYGYTF
TGTGCCAGCAGCCCGCTCCCGTTGACAGGGGGCTATGGCTACACCTTC
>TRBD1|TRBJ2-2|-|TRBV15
CATSPPGTGGTGELFF
TGTGCCACCAGCCCCCCCGGGACAGGGGGCACCGGGGAGCTGTTTTTT
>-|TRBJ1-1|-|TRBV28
CASSLLLAGNTEAFF
TGTGCCAGCAGTTTACTCCTGGCGGGGAACACTGAAGCTTTCTTT
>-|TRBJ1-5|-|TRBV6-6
CASNRANQPQHF
TGTGCCAGCAACAGGGCCAATCAGCCCCAGCATTTT
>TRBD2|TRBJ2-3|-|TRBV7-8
CASSLARRGGLDSTDTQYF
TGTGCCAGCAGCTTAGCGCGGCGGGGGGGTTTAGATAGCACAGATACGCAGTATTTT